One sample yielded the 19 T cell receptor beta chains listed below, sequenced in a study of beta chain features in type 1 diabetes. Expressed TCRB transcripts got sequenced, as all isolated RNA was reverse transcribed. The assay was immunoSEQ multiplex PCR, and TCRdb's table has in-frame clones only and misses some. The sample carries roughly 300,000 clones, less than 15% recorded once. The specimen was central memory CD4+ T cells from blood. All receptors come from a man aged 30 to 45 in good health.

This clone was seen a handful of times. This chain uses TRBV2 with TRBJ2-7; no clear D. Germline V gives CDR1 SNHLY, CDR2 FYNNEI. V was cut by 7 bases and J by 4 bases, with 8 bases left in between. The CDR3 has 11 residues. CDR3 loop: CASKVEYEQYF. Written as DNA, the CDR3 is TGTGCCAGCAAGGTTGAATACGAGCAGTACTTC. Full variable domain (missing parts from reference TRBV2 and TRBJ2-7): EPEVTQTPSHQVTQMGQEVILRCVPISNHLYFYWYRQILGQKVEFLVSFYNNEISEKSEIFDDQFSVERPDGSNFTLKIRSTKLEDSAMYFCASKVEYEQYFGPGTRLTVT.

This clone was recorded a few times. As DNA, the CDR3 is TGTGCCAGCAGTTTAGTGGGGGGGCAATCTGAAGCTTTCTTT. Protein: CASSLVGGQSEAFF. The chain joins TRBV27 to TRBJ1-1; tentative D call: TRBD1 (6 bases). Looked up from germline, CDR1 is MNHEY and CDR2 is SMNVEV (reference sequence). The CDR3 runs 14 residues. Trimming shortened V by 2 bases and J by 6 bases, and 13 bases separated the two germline ends.

This clone occurred many times. A read error may account for a junction end that differs from germline. The identical CDR3 is also encoded by other nucleotide sequences in the sample. The genes are TRBV7-7 and TRBJ2-2; 7 nucleotides agree with TRBD1. CDR3 size: 14 residues. The germline CDR1 and CDR2 sequences are SSHAT and FNYEAQ (reference sequence). CDR3 bases: TGTGCTAGCAGCTTGAGACAGGGAACCGGGGAGCTGTTTTTT. Its translation: CASSLRQGTGELFF.

The chain has TRBV7-3 and TRBJ2-1, with TRBD1 as a possible D gene (6 bases). The CDR3 has 16 residues. Germline CDR1 SGHTA, CDR2 FQGTGA. V lost 5 bases to trimming and J lost 0 bases, with 14 bases between them. For the CDR3, the DNA is TGTGCCAGCAGCACCCGGACAGCGAGCTCCTACAATGAGCAGTTCTTC. It specifies CASSTRTASSYNEQFF.

Many counts were recorded for this clone. This chain uses TRBV5-1 with TRBJ2-7, with D perhaps TRBD1 or TRBD2 (5 bases each). The germline V gene has CDR1 SGHRS and CDR2 YFSETQ. The CDR3 is 15 residues long. Trimming pared 2 bases from V and 2 bases from J, leaving 14 bases between. The CDR3 sequence: CASSFQGRQAYEQYF. CDR3 in DNA: TGCGCCAGCAGCTTTCAGGGACGTCAGGCCTACGAGCAGTACTTC. The whole variable domain, filled in from reference TRBV5-1 and TRBJ2-7, reads KAGVTQTPRYLIKTRGQQVTLSCSPISGHRSVSWYQQTPGQGLQFLFEYFSETQRNKGNFPGRFSGRQFSNSRSEMNVSTLELGDSALYLCASSFQGRQAYEQYFGPGTRLTVT.

J is TRBJ1-2 and V is TRBV29-1; D may be TRBD1 (6 bases). The CDR3 length is 13 residues. The V gene's germline CDR1 is SQVTM and CDR2 ANQGSEA. The ends were cut back, 5 bases at V and 0 bases at J, with 10 bases in the middle. The CDR3 is CSVRGASNYGYTF. The DNA for the CDR3 is TGCAGCGTTCGGGGGGCTTCTAACTATGGCTACACCTTC.

V and J are TRBV4-1 and TRBJ2-3; D ambiguous. Looked up from germline, CDR1 is MGHRA and CDR2 is YSYEKL. CDR3 length: 15 residues. The V end lost 10 bases, the J end lost 2 bases, and 19 bases lay between the germline ends. CDR3 DNA sequence: TGCGCCACCACCCTTGACCCAATCCTCACAGATACGCAGTATTTT. This translates into CATTLDPILTDTQYF.

Ten or more counts support this clone. This chain uses TRBV13 with TRBJ2-7; D is perhaps TRBD1 or TRBD2 (6 bases each). Germline V gene data show CDR1 as PRHDT and CDR2 as FYEKMQ (reference sequence). Trimming pared 2 bases from V and 7 bases from J, leaving 18 bases between. CDR3 length equals 15 residues. This CDR3 is CASSLSWGAPREQYF. DNA of the CDR3: TGTGCCAGCAGCTTAAGCTGGGGGGCCCCTCGAGAGCAGTACTTC.

This chain connects TRBV5-1 to TRBJ2-5; 10 positions match TRBD2. J gave up 5 bases and V 4 bases, and 5 bases lay outside the gene matches. Germline V gene sequence: CDR1 SGHRS, CDR2 YFSETQ. The CDR3 is 14 amino acids. The CDR3 sequence: CASSVGTSEETQYF. In DNA, the CDR3 is TGCGCCAGCAGCGTCGGGACTAGCGAGGAGACCCAGTACTTC.

The V gene is TRBV5-4, the J gene TRBJ2-7; D gene ambiguous. Trimming stripped 10 bases from V and 3 bases from J, with 11 bases between. From germline, CDR1 is SGHNT and CDR2 YYREEE (reference sequence). The CDR3 spans 11 residues. This CDR3 is CADRAGYEQYV. The CDR3 DNA reads as TGTGCCGACCGGGCTGGCTACGAGCAGTACGTC.

This chain joins TRBV7-9 and TRBJ1-2; possible D gene TRBD1, 6 bases. The germline V gene has CDR1 SEHNR and CDR2 FQNEAQ (reference sequence). This CDR3 region has 14 residues. V was clipped by 1 base and J by 14 bases, with 20 bases between them. The chain's CDR3 is CASSLGDTRIGGTF. In nucleotides, the CDR3 is TGTGCCAGCAGCTTAGGGGACACTAGGATTGGGGGTACCTTC.

The chain combines TRBV25-1 with TRBJ2-5, with no clear D. Trimming took off 3 bases at V and 1 base at J, with 6 bases between the two ends. CDR1 and CDR2 from the germline V gene are MGHDK and SYGVNS. This CDR3 contains 13 residues. The CDR3 region has the DNA TGTGCCAGCAGTGATGGCGGCCAAGAGACCCAGTACTTC. It yields the protein CASSDGGQETQYF. The full variable domain, completed using reference TRBV25-1 and TRBJ2-5, is EADIYQTPRYLVIGTGKKITLECSQTMGHDKMYWYQQDPGMELHLIHYSYGVNSTEKGDLSSESTVSRIRTEHFPLTLESARPSHTSQYLCASSDGGQETQYFGPGTRLLVL.

The chain couples TRBV5-1 to TRBJ2-3; perhaps TRBD1 as D (5 bases). V was cut by 0 bases and J by 3 bases, with 11 bases left in between. The V gene's germline CDR1 is SGHRS and CDR2 YFSETQ. The CDR3 sequence is 15 residues long. Here the CDR3 DNA reads TGCGCCAGCAGCTTGGACTACAGGAATACAGATACGCAGTATTTT. Translation: CASSLDYRNTDTQYF. Based on the CDR3 plus reference TRBV5-1 and TRBJ2-3, the full variable domain is KAGVTQTPRYLIKTRGQQVTLSCSPISGHRSVSWYQQTPGQGLQFLFEYFSETQRNKGNFPGRFSGRQFSNSRSEMNVSTLELGDSALYLCASSLDYRNTDTQYFGPGTRLTVL.

This chain links TRBV9 with TRBJ1-1; a possible D gene is TRBD1 (6 bases). Between the trimmed V and J ends, which lost 0 bases and 6 bases, there was a span of 15 bases. This CDR3 has 15 residues. Germline loops: CDR1 SGDLS, CDR2 YYNGEE. The CDR3 region has the DNA TGTGCCAGCAGCGTAGCGTTGGCAGGGGAGTCTGAAGCTTTCTTT. Protein: CASSVALAGESEAFF.

V and J are TRBV2 and TRBJ1-2; possibly TRBD1 for D (5 bases). The V gene's germline CDR1 is SNHLY and CDR2 FYNNEI. V was cut by 3 bases and J by 8 bases, with 13 bases left in between. The CDR3 is made up of 13 amino acids. The CDR3 protein is CASSEGLVLGYTF. CDR3 DNA: TGTGCCAGCAGTGAGGGACTCGTATTAGGCTACACCTTC.

A few counts support this clone. The V gene is TRBV19, the J gene TRBJ2-1; a possible D gene is TRBD2 (5 bases). The CDR3 has 15 amino acids. Germline values: CDR1 LNHDA, CDR2 SQIVND (reference sequence). The V end was cut by 6 bases, the J end by 0 bases, with 12 bases between. The CDR3: CASRADRSSYNEQFF. Written as DNA, the CDR3 is TGTGCCAGTAGAGCGGACCGGAGCTCCTACAATGAGCAGTTCTTC.

This clone turned up a few times. The gene calls are TRBV30 and TRBJ2-5; D remains ambiguous. The V end lost 2 bases, the J end lost 5 bases, and 12 bases lay between the germline ends. There are 13 residues in the CDR3. Germline V CDR1 and CDR2: GTSNPN, SVGIG (reference sequence). CDR3 in amino acids: CAWSLTLDETQYF. CDR3 coding DNA: TGTGCCTGGAGTCTCACTCTAGATGAGACCCAGTACTTC.

This clone showed up just a few times. The chain combines TRBV6-1 with TRBJ2-7, with D tentatively TRBD1 (7 bases). This CDR3 has 13 amino acids. Germline CDR1 and CDR2: MNHNS and SASEGT. Trimming cost V 6 bases and J 4 bases, with 13 bases left between them. In DNA form, the CDR3 reads TGTGCCAGCAGCCGCGGGACAGCGTACGAGCAGTACGTC. Its translation is CASSRGTAYEQYV.

The V and J genes are TRBV7-2 and TRBJ2-3, with TRBD2 matching 12 bases. Trimming removed 4 bases from V and 2 bases from J; junction bases left unmatched: 10. The CDR3 consists of 18 residues. Germline CDR1 is SGHTA and CDR2 is FQGNSA. CDR3 DNA: TGTGCCAGCAGCTCCACCCCGACTAGCGGGGGCCTCACAGATACGCAGTATTTT. This codes for CASSSTPTSGGLTDTQYF.